This record covers a single TCR beta chain. Antigen: not known. V was shortened by 5 bases and J by 3 bases, with 11 bases between the two germline ends. Germline V gene lookup returns CDR1 KGHSH and CDR2 LQKENI. The CDR3 sequence is 13 residues long. This sample stems from a study of chemoradiotherapy in HPV16-positive cancers. Repertoires were sampled repeatedly during chemoradiotherapy. The assay was immunoSEQ multiplex PCR, and TCRdb's table has in-frame clones only and misses some. The sample includes about 4,200 clones, 84% of them seen just once. Overall study results and limits: In HPV16-positive patients, HPV-responsive T-cell expansion tracked better recurrence-free survival. During treatment, candidate HPV-specific clones and E7-related motifs expanded in tumor. HPV-specific T cells were functionally defined from only a couple of HPV16-positive patients.

The receptor's source is a human donor with HPV-associated anogenital cancer. The chain has TRBV18 and TRBJ2-7, with D tentatively TRBD1 (5 bases). The sequencing used tumor tissue, collected from a patient who underwent chemoradiotherapy. DNA for the CDR3: TGTGCCAGCTCATTAGGGGAAAACTACGAGCAGTACTTC. Protein: CASSLGENYEQYF.